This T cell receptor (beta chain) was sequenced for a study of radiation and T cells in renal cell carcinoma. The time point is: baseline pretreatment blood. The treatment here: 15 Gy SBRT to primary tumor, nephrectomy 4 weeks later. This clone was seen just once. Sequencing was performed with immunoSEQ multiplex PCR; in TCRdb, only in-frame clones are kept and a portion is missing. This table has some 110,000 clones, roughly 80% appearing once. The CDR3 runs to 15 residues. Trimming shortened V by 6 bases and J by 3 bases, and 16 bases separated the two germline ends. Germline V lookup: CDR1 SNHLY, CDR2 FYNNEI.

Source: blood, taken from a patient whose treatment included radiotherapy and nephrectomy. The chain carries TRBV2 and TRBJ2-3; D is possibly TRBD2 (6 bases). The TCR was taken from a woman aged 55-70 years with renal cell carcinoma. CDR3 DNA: TGTGCCAGCAGGGCTCTCGGGGCGGGGACAGATACGCAGTATTTT. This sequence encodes CASRALGAGTDTQYF.